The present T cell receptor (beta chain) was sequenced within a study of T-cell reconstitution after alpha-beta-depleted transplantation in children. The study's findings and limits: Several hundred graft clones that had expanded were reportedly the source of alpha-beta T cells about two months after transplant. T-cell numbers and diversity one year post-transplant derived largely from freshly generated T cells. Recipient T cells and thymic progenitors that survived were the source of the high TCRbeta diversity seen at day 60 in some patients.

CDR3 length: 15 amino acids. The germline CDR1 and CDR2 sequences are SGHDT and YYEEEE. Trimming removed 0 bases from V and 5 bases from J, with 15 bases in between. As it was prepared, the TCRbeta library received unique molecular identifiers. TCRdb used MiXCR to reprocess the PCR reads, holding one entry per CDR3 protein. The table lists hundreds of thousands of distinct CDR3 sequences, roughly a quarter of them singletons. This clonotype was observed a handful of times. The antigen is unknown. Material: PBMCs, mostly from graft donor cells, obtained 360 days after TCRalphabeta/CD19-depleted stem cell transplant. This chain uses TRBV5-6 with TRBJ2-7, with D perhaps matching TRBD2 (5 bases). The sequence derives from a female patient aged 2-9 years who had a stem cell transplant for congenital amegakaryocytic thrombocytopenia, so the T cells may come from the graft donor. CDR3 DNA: TGTGCCAGCAGCTTGGGAGGGTCGGCGTCCCACGAGCAGTACTTC. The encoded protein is CASSLGGSASHEQYF.